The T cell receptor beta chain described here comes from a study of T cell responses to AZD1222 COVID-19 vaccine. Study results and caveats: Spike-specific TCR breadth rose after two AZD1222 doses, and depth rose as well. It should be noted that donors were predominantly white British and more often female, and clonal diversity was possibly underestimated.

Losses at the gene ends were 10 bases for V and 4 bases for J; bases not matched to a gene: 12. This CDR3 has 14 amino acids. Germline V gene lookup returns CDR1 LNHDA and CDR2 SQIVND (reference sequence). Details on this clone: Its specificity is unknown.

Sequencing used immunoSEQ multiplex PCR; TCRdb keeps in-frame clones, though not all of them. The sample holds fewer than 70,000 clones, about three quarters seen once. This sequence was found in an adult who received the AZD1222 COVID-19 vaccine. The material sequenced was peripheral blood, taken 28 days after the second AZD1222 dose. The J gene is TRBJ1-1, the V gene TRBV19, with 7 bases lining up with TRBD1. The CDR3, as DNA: TGTGCCACAACCCGTACAGGGGTTGGCACTGAAGCTTTCTTT. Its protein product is CATTRTGVGTEAFF.